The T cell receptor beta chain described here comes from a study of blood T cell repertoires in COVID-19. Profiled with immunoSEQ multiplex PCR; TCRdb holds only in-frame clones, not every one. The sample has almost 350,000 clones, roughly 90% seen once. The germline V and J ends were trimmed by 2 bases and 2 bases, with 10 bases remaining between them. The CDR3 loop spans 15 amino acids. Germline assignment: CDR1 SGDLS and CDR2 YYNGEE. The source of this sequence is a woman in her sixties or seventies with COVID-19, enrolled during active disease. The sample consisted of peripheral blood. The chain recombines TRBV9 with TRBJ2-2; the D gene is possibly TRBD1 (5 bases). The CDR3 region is CASSVQGGNTGELFF. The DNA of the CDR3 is TGTGCCAGCAGCGTTCAGGGCGGAAACACCGGGGAGCTGTTTTTT.